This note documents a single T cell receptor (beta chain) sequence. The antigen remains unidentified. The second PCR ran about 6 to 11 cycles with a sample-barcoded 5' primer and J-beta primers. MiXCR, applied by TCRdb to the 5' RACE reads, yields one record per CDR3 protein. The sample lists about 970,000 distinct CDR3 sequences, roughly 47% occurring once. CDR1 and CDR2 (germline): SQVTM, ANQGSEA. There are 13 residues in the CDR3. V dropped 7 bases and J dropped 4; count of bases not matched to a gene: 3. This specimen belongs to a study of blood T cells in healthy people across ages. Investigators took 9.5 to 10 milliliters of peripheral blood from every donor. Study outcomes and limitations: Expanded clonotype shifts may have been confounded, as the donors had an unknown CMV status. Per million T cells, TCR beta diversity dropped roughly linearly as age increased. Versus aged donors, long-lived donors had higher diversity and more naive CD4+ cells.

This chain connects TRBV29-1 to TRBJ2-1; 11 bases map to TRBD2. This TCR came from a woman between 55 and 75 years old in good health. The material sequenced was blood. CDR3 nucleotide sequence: TGCAGCGCGGGACTAGCGGATTACAATGAGCAGTTCTTC. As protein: CSAGLADYNEQFF.